These 31 T cell receptor beta chains were all obtained from the same sample, sequenced in a study of radiotherapy plus CTLA-4 blockade in lung cancer. The repertoire was sequenced with immunoSEQ multiplex PCR; TCRdb's copy has only in-frame clones and lacks some. The data hold more than 80,000 clones, with approximately 81% observed a single time. Sequencing was performed on peripheral blood, taken from a patient treated with radiotherapy plus ipilimumab. These TCRs come from a human donor with non-small cell lung cancer that progressed on radiotherapy plus ipilimumab. Some clones in this sample may be carry-over from other donors' samples.

This clone has a single count. The chain combines TRBV5-1 with TRBJ2-7; 8 bases match TRBD1. From germline, CDR1 is SGHRS and CDR2 YFSETQ. V was clipped by 4 bases and J by 3 bases; unmatched bases: 6. This CDR3 comprises 14 residues. DNA for the CDR3: TGCGCCAGCAGCATAAGTGACAGGGGCTACGAGCAGTACTTC. Protein sequence: CASSISDRGYEQYF.

As DNA, the CDR3 is TGTGCCAGCAGCCAAGATGGACCAGTGGGGGGGGCAGATACGCAGTATTTT. This codes for CASSQDGPVGGADTQYF. The rearrangement links TRBV4-2 to TRBJ2-3, with 7 bases lining up with TRBD2. J gave up 4 bases and V 0 bases, and 10 bases lay outside the gene matches. Germline CDR1 reads LGHNA; CDR2 reads YNFKEQ. This CDR3 spans 17 amino acids.

This clone has a handful of counts. J is TRBJ2-7 and V is TRBV18, with D perhaps matching TRBD1 or TRBD2 (5 bases each). The germline CDR1 and CDR2 sequences are KGHSH and LQKENI. CDR3 length: 13 amino acids. V shed 4 bases and J shed 2 bases, with 9 bases lying between them. The CDR3 reads CASSLGTTYEQYF. CDR3 sequence (DNA): TGTGCCAGCTCACTCGGGACGACCTACGAGCAGTACTTC.

The genes are TRBV29-1 and TRBJ2-1; no reliable D call. The CDR3 has 14 amino acids. V dropped 2 bases and J dropped 1 base, with 9 bases sitting between them. Germline V lookup: CDR1 SQVTM, CDR2 ANQGSEA. As DNA, the CDR3 is TGCAGCGTTGAAAGTGGGTTTTCCTACAATGAGCAGTTCTTC. Protein product: CSVESGFSYNEQFF.

This clone was seen a handful of times. V and J are TRBV5-1 and TRBJ2-1; 7 bases are a match to TRBD2. The germline CDR1 and CDR2 sequences are SGHRS and YFSETQ. The CDR3 is 15 residues long. V lost 0 bases, J lost 6 bases, and 6 bases stayed unmatched. CDR3 coding DNA: TGCGCCAGCAGCTTGGGGGCGGGGGACGGCAATGAGCAGTTCTTC. Its protein is CASSLGAGDGNEQFF.

There are a few counts of this clone. The genes are TRBV7-2 and TRBJ2-1, with D perhaps matching TRBD1 or TRBD2 (5 bases each). Per germline, CDR1 SGHTA and CDR2 FQGNSA. The CDR3 covers 14 residues. Trimming pared 5 bases from V and 5 bases from J, leaving 13 bases between. CDR3 in amino acids: CASSKTGRDNEQFF. DNA of the CDR3: TGTGCCAGCAGCAAAACGGGGCGCGACAATGAGCAGTTCTTC.

This clone was found a few times. The chain combines TRBV4-3 with TRBJ2-5, with D perhaps TRBD2 (5 bases). CDR3 length: 14 residues. Germline V gene data show CDR1 as LGHNA and CDR2 as YSLEER. V lost 4 bases and J lost 4, with 13 bases in between. The CDR3 reads CASSLPERRETQYF. The CDR3 DNA follows: TGCGCCAGCAGCCTGCCTGAGCGGCGAGAGACCCAGTACTTC.

The gene calls are TRBV6-6 and TRBJ1-2; 9 bases line up with TRBD1. This CDR3 has 13 amino acids. Trimming took 6 bases from V and 8 from J; bases not matched to a gene: 7. From germline, CDR1 is MNHNY and CDR2 SVGAGI (reference sequence). This chain's CDR3 is CASREQGARGYTF. The CDR3 DNA follows: TGTGCCAGCAGAGAACAGGGGGCGCGAGGCTACACCTTC.

The chain has TRBV27 and TRBJ2-3, with D perhaps TRBD2 (5 bases). Trimming pared 4 bases from V and 3 bases from J, leaving 14 bases between. The CDR3 sequence is 15 residues long. Germline V CDR1 and CDR2: MNHEY, SMNVEV (reference sequence). CDR3 region: CASSYRGLRTDTQYF. In DNA form, the CDR3 reads TGTGCCAGCAGTTACCGGGGTTTGAGGACAGATACGCAGTATTTT.

The rearrangement joins TRBV2 to TRBJ2-2; 7 bases match TRBD1. Per the germline V gene, CDR1 is SNHLY and CDR2 is FYNNEI. Trimming at V came to 4 bases and at J to 5 bases, leaving 4 bases not matched to a gene. The CDR3 runs to 14 residues. DNA of the CDR3: TGTGCCAGCAGTGTGAGGGGGCGGACCGGGGAGCTGTTTTTT. Translated, it gives CASSVRGRTGELFF.

V usage is TRBV5-1 and J usage is TRBJ2-7; D is undetermined. The ends were cut back, 0 bases at V and 3 bases at J, with 7 bases in the middle. The CDR3 contains 13 residues. Germline assignment: CDR1 SGHRS and CDR2 YFSETQ. The DNA of the CDR3 is TGCGCCAGCAGCTTGGGCGGAAACTACGAGCAGTACTTC. Its protein product is CASSLGGNYEQYF.

V gene TRBV28 combines with J gene TRBJ1-1; possible D gene TRBD1, 6 bases. The CDR3 has 14 amino acids. V was shortened by 6 bases and J by 5 bases, with 16 bases between the two germline ends. Germline-derived CDR1 and CDR2 are MDHEN and SYDVKM. CDR3 sequence: CASRGPDTGTEAFF. The DNA for the CDR3 is TGTGCCAGCAGGGGACCGGACACAGGGACTGAAGCTTTCTTT.

The gene calls are TRBV19 and TRBJ1-5; maybe TRBD1 (6 bases). Per germline, CDR1 LNHDA and CDR2 SQIVND (reference sequence). V gave up 3 bases and J gave up 5 bases, with 14 bases separating them. CDR3 length: 15 amino acids. CDR3 nucleotide sequence: TGTGCCAGTAGTATGGTGGGGGGCTCGGATCAGCCCCAGCATTTT. This gives the protein CASSMVGGSDQPQHF.

This rearrangement joins TRBV9 to TRBJ1-2; D gene ambiguous. V lost 0 bases, J lost 2 bases, and 11 bases lay in between. Germline V gives CDR1 SGDLS, CDR2 YYNGEE. The CDR3 runs 15 residues. The CDR3 spells CASSVGVSLNYGYTF. For the CDR3, the DNA is TGTGCCAGCAGCGTAGGGGTCAGCCTAAACTATGGCTACACCTTC. Full variable domain (rest looked up from reference TRBV9 and TRBJ1-2): DSGVTQTPKHLITATGQRVTLRCSPRSGDLSVYWYQQSLDQGLQFLIQYYNGEERAKGNILERFSAQQFPDLHSELNLSSLELGDSALYFCASSVGVSLNYGYTFGSGTRLTVV.

The genes are TRBV25-1 and TRBJ1-2, with TRBD1 matching over 7 bases. V was clipped by 5 bases and J by 4 bases; unmatched bases: 13. The CDR3 runs 16 residues. The germline gives CDR1 MGHDK, CDR2 SYGVNS. The CDR3 DNA follows: TGTGCCAGCAGTCGGGGACAGCCCCAATCGGGCTATGGCTACACCTTC. Amino acids: CASSRGQPQSGYGYTF.

This sequence joins TRBV7-6 and TRBJ1-1, with TRBD1 identical over 10 bases. V lost 5 bases and J lost 5; bases outside the gene matches: 8. The CDR3 extends over 15 amino acids. Germline-derived CDR1 and CDR2 are SGHVS and FNYEAQ. This chain's CDR3 is CASSHGTGVGTEAFF. CDR3 in DNA: TGTGCCAGCAGCCACGGGACAGGGGTTGGAACTGAAGCTTTCTTT. Together with reference TRBV7-6 and TRBJ1-1, the CDR3 gives the full variable domain: GAGVSQSPRYKVTKRGQDVALRCDPISGHVSLYWYRQALGQGPEFLTYFNYEAQQDKSGLPNDRFSAERPEGSISTLTIQRTEQRDSAMYRCASSHGTGVGTEAFFGQGTRLTVV.

The chain links TRBV4-3 to TRBJ2-3; D unresolved. Deletions cut 0 bases from V and 3 bases from J, with 7 bases between. The CDR3 loop spans 14 amino acids. From germline, CDR1 is LGHNA and CDR2 YSLEER. CDR3 loop: CASSQDFQTDTQYF. CDR3 DNA sequence: TGCGCCAGCAGCCAAGATTTTCAGACAGATACGCAGTATTTT.

The genes are TRBV18 and TRBJ2-1; 7 bases line up with TRBD2. The V segment lost 6 bases and the J segment 0 bases; nucleotides outside the gene matches: 14. The germline gives CDR1 KGHSH, CDR2 LQKENI. This CDR3 is 18 amino acids long. CDR3 nucleotides: TGTGCCAGCTCGTACGAAGCCGGGACTACCTACTCCTACAATGAGCAGTTCTTC. It is translated as CASSYEAGTTYSYNEQFF.

This clone has just a few counts. The chain combines TRBV5-4 with TRBJ1-2, with D perhaps matching TRBD1 (5 bases). The CDR3 is 15 amino acids. Per germline, CDR1 SGHNT and CDR2 YYREEE (reference sequence). Deletions cut 4 bases from V and 2 bases from J, with 15 bases between. In DNA, the CDR3 is TGTGCCAGCAGCCACCCAAGTGGGGGAAACTATGGCTACACCTTC. This sequence encodes CASSHPSGGNYGYTF.

This chain connects TRBV6-4 to TRBJ2-1, with unresolved D. Looked up from germline, CDR1 is MRHNA and CDR2 is SNTAGT. V was trimmed by 3 bases and J by 0 bases, leaving 9 bases between them. This CDR3 region has 15 residues. This CDR3 reads CASSETLGSYNEQFF. The CDR3 nucleotides are TGTGCCAGCAGTGAAACTCTCGGCTCCTACAATGAGCAGTTCTTC.

The rearrangement uses TRBV29-1 and TRBJ2-5; D is undetermined. The CDR3 length is 16 residues. Trimming pared 0 bases from V and 9 bases from J, leaving 23 bases between. The germline gives CDR1 SQVTM, CDR2 ANQGSEA. CDR3 nucleotide sequence: TGCAGCGTTGAAGATGGGCCACCGTACTACCAAGTGGCCCAGTACTTC. This gives the protein CSVEDGPPYYQVAQYF.

The chain uses TRBV11-2 and TRBJ2-5; 7 nucleotides agree with TRBD1. Germline V CDR1 and CDR2: SGHAT, FQNNGV. This CDR3 is 16 amino acids long. V dropped 3 bases and J dropped 3; count of bases not matched to a gene: 10. The CDR3 coding sequence is TGTGCCAGCAGCTTTCTCCTACTACAGGGGAAAGAGACCCAGTACTTC. It specifies CASSFLLLQGKETQYF.

This chain connects TRBV27 to TRBJ1-6; 10 bases line up with TRBD1. The length of the CDR3 is 16 residues. V gave up 5 bases and J gave up 5 bases; unmatched junction bases: 6. Germline V gives CDR1 MNHEY, CDR2 SMNVEV (reference sequence). CDR3 sequence: CASSPWTGGNNSPLHF. The DNA for the CDR3 is TGTGCCAGCAGTCCGTGGACAGGGGGTAATAATTCACCCCTCCACTTT.

The J gene is TRBJ2-5, the V gene TRBV28; 9 positions match TRBD2. TRBJ2-7 matches the DNA end more closely, so the J call is doubtful. This CDR3 has 19 residues. The germline V gene encodes CDR1 MDHEN and CDR2 SYDVKM. The CDR3: CASSSPGGGATLGPYEQYF. In DNA, the CDR3 is TGTGCCAGCAGTTCACCCGGCGGGGGGGCGACGTTGGGCCCCTACGAGCAGTACTTC.

V usage is TRBV27 and J usage is TRBJ1-1, with no clear D. The V gene's germline CDR1 is MNHEY and CDR2 SMNVEV (reference sequence). V gave up 2 bases and J gave up 7 bases, with 20 bases separating them. This CDR3 contains 16 residues. DNA of the CDR3: TGTGCCAGCAGTTTAAGACGCGCAACTCAGGATTTTGAAGCTTTCTTT. Amino acids: CASSLRRATQDFEAFF.

The DNA of the CDR3 is TGTGCCAGCAGCTTGGGAAGATGGGAGCAGTACTTC. Amino acid sequence: CASSLGRWEQYF. The rearrangement joins TRBV5-5 to TRBJ2-7; no definite D call. In germline, CDR1 is SGHKS, CDR2 YYEKEE (reference sequence). V lost 0 bases and J 7 bases, leaving 8 bases between the germline ends. The CDR3 is 12 amino acids.

J is TRBJ1-1 and V is TRBV9; D is unresolved. Germline loops: CDR1 SGDLS, CDR2 YYNGEE. V was shortened by 0 bases and J by 4 bases, with 7 bases between the two germline ends. The CDR3 has 13 amino acids. This chain's CDR3 is CASSVDSLTEAFF. CDR3 in DNA: TGTGCCAGCAGCGTAGATTCACTCACTGAAGCTTTCTTT.

The chain couples TRBV7-2 to TRBJ2-6; D remains unclear. Trimming pared 5 bases from V and 4 bases from J, leaving 6 bases between. CDR3 length equals 13 residues. Germline CDR1 reads SGHTA; CDR2 reads FQGNSA. The CDR3 nucleotides read TGTGCCAGCAGCCCCGCCGGGGCCAACGTCCTGACTTTC. Translating gives CASSPAGANVLTF.

The rearrangement links TRBV5-1 to TRBJ2-3; D gene uncertain. This CDR3 is 16 amino acids long. Trimming pared 0 bases from V and 5 bases from J, leaving 16 bases between. Germline V gene sequence: CDR1 SGHRS, CDR2 YFSETQ. The CDR3, as DNA: TGCGCCAGCAGCTTGGGTGACTTTTCGTTTGGAGATACGCAGTATTTT. Translation: CASSLGDFSFGDTQYF.

The CDR3 DNA sequence: TGTGCCAGCAGTTTGGACGGCCGGGGGTTAAATACGCAGTATTTT. It yields the protein CASSLDGRGLNTQYF. The chain recombines TRBV27 with TRBJ2-3, with D perhaps TRBD2 (6 bases). Germline-derived CDR1 and CDR2 are MNHEY and SMNVEV (reference sequence). Trimming left V 3 bases short and J 7 bases short, with 17 bases between. CDR3 size: 15 residues.

The CDR3 protein is CASSFRLDQPQHF. CDR3 bases: TGTGCCAGCAGCTTCAGGTTGGATCAGCCCCAGCATTTT. V gene TRBV5-8 combines with J gene TRBJ1-5; D is ambiguous. The V gene lost 2 bases and the J gene lost 5 bases, with 8 bases spanning the gap. Germline CDR1 and CDR2: SGHTS and YDEGEE. This CDR3 region has 13 residues. Full variable domain (remainder filled in from reference TRBV5-8 and TRBJ1-5): EAGVTQSPTHLIKTRGQQATLRCSPISGHTSVYWYQQALGLGLQFLLWYDEGEERNRGNFPPRFSGRQFPNYSSELNVNALELEDSALYLCASSFRLDQPQHFGDGTRLSIL.